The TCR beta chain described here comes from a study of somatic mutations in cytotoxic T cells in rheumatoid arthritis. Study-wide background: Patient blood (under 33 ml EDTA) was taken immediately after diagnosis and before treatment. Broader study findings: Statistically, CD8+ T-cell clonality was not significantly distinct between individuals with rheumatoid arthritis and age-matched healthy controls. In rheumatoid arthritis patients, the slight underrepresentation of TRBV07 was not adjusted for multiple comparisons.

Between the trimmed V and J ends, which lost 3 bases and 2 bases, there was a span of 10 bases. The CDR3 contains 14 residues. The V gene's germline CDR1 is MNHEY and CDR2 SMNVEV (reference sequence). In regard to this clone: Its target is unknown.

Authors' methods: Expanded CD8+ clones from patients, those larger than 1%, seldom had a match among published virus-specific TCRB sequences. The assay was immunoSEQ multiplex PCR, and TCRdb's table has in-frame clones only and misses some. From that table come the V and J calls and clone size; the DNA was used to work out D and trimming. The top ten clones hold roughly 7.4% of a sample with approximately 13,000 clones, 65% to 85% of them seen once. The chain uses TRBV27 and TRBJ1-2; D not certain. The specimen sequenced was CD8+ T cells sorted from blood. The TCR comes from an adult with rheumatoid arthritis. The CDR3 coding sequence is TGTGCCAGCAGTTTTGGGCCAGGCAACTATGGCTACACCTTC. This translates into CASSFGPGNYGYTF.